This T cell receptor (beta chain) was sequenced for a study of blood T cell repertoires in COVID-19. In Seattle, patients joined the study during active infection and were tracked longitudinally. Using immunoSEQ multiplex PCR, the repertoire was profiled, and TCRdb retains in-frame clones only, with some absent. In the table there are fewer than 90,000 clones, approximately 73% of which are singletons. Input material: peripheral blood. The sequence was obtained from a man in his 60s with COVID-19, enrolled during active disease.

The chain's CDR3 is CASSPGGQGGSGEQYF. For the CDR3, the DNA is TGTGCCAGCAGCCCGGGGGGACAGGGGGGGTCCGGCGAGCAGTACTTC. J is TRBJ2-7 and V is TRBV7-2; 11 nucleotides line up with TRBD1. Germline-derived CDR1 and CDR2 are SGHTA and FQGNSA. The CDR3 loop spans 16 amino acids. J gave up 6 bases and V 5 bases, and 12 bases lay outside the gene matches.